This is a list of T cell receptor beta chains from one sample in a study of blood T cells in healthy people across ages. MiXCR was run by TCRdb on the 5' RACE reads, yielding one entry per CDR3 protein. The sample yields some 900,000 distinct CDR3 sequences, around 48% seen once. Sequenced input: blood. The receptors stem from a young man in good health. The CDR3 runs from the conserved cysteine through the conserved F or W.

TRBV20-1,TRBJ2-3,CSRPPVGLTDTQYF
TRBV12-3/TRBV12-4,TRBJ2-3,CASSFGTVGTDTQYF
TRBV6-6,TRBJ2-1,CASSSLGGGYNEQFF
TRBV7-9,.,CASSRSGEYYEQYF
TRBV12-3/TRBV12-4,TRBJ2-7,CASSPSASSYEQYF
TRBV6-5,TRBJ2-4,CASSPGHLAKNIQYF
TRBV21-1,TRBJ1-1,CASSKGGSTEAFF
TRBV6-2/TRBV6-3,TRBJ2-1,CASSEGGYGEQFF
TRBV25-1,TRBJ2-3,CASSTGRADTQYF
TRBV6-5,TRBJ1-5,CASRAGTRDQPQHF
TRBV27,TRBJ2-5,CASSPRADNSQETQYF
TRBV27,TRBJ1-5,CASSSRGQVMSNQPQHF
TRBV7-2,TRBJ1-2,CASSPDRHGYTF
TRBV7-9,TRBJ1-2,CASSFYQGAYGYTF